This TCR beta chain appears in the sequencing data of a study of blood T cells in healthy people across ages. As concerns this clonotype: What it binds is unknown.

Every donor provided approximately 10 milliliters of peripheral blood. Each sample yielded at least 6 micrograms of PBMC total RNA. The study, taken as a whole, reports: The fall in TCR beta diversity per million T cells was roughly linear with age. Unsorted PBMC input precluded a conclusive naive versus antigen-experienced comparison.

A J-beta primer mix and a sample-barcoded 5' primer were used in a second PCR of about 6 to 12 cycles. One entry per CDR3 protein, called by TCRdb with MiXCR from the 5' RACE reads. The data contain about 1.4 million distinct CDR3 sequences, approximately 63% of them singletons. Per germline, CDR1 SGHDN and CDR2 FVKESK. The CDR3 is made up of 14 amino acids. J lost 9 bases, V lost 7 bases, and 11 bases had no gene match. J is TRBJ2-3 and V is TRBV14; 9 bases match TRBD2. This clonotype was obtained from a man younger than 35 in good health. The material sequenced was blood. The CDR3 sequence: CASTPAGGHSTQYF. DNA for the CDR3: TGTGCCAGCACACCAGCGGGGGGCCACTCAACGCAGTATTTT.